This T cell receptor beta chain was observed in a study of CD8+ T cells in alopecia areata. Germline CDR1 reads SQVTM; CDR2 reads ANQGSEA. This CDR3 comprises 16 residues. V was pared by 3 bases and J by 0 bases, with 7 bases of the junction left unmatched. Study-level points and caveats: Patients shared TCRs less clearly than mice did, possibly for HLA-related reasons. In lesional scalp, particularly from alopecia totalis/universalis, clonality was higher than in normal scalp.

After isolation, RNA underwent reverse transcription to generate cDNA as the sequencing template. Clones were sequenced by immunoSEQ multiplex PCR, and TCRdb holds only the in-frame ones, with some missing. The table has about 200,000 clones, around three fifths seen once. Worth noting for this clone: Its antigen is undetermined.

This clonotype was sampled from a human donor in good health. V is TRBV29-1 and J is TRBJ2-1; 8 nucleotides agree with TRBD1. Sequencing was performed on CD8+ T cells sorted from blood. The CDR3 DNA is TGCAGCGTTGAGACGGACAGGGAGGCCTCCTACAATGAGCAGTTCTTC. Translation gives CSVETDREASYNEQFF.